The 32 T cell receptor beta chains reported below all come from one sample, sequenced in a study of T cells in narcolepsy. Using immunoSEQ multiplex PCR, the repertoire was profiled, and TCRdb retains in-frame clones only, with some absent. Here the sample spans some 15,000 clones, around 77% being singletons. The sequenced sample was CD45RA- memory CD8+ T cells from PBMCs. Every receptor here comes from a human donor with narcolepsy.

The chain carries TRBV18 and TRBJ2-1; 12 nucleotides line up with TRBD1. Germline CDR1 KGHSH, CDR2 LQKENI. With V trimmed by 6 bases and J by 8 bases, 5 bases remained unmatched. The CDR3 contains 14 residues. The DNA for the CDR3 is TGTGCCAGCTCCCAAGGGACAGGGGGCGATGAGCAGTTCTTC. The encoded protein is CASSQGTGGDEQFF.

The chain combines TRBV29-1 with TRBJ1-1; no firm D call. The CDR3 is made up of 16 amino acids. The germline V gene encodes CDR1 SQVTM and CDR2 ANQGSEA. Trimming took off 6 bases at V and 6 bases at J, with 26 bases between the two ends. CDR3 loop: CSVPSFGSGGFPEAFF. The CDR3 bases are TGCAGCGTGCCCTCCTTCGGGTCCGGAGGTTTTCCTGAAGCTTTCTTT.

This clone is a singleton in its sample. V and J are TRBV2 and TRBJ1-1; 10 bases align to TRBD1. The CDR3 is made up of 14 amino acids. The germline CDR1 and CDR2 sequences are SNHLY and FYNNEI. The trim removed 5 bases at V and 4 bases at J, leaving 4 bases unmatched. The CDR3 protein is CASSLDRGVTEAFF. DNA of the CDR3: TGTGCCAGCAGTTTGGACAGGGGGGTCACTGAAGCTTTCTTT.

The V gene is TRBV5-1, the J gene TRBJ2-5, with D perhaps assigned TRBD1 or TRBD2 (5 bases each). Germline CDR1 SGHRS, CDR2 YFSETQ. This CDR3 comprises 12 residues. Between the trimmed V and J ends, which lost 6 bases and 4 bases, there was a span of 10 bases. For the CDR3, the DNA is TGCGCCAGCAACGAGGGGTCAGAGACCCAGTACTTC. Protein: CASNEGSETQYF. The whole variable domain, remainder taken from reference TRBV5-1 and TRBJ2-5, is KAGVTQTPRYLIKTRGQQVTLSCSPISGHRSVSWYQQTPGQGLQFLFEYFSETQRNKGNFPGRFSGRQFSNSRSEMNVSTLELGDSALYLCASNEGSETQYFGPGTRLLVL.

CDR3 in DNA: TGTGCCAGCAGCTTAGATAGGGACAGGGATGGAGATACGCAGTATTTT. The encoded protein is CASSLDRDRDGDTQYF. V and J are TRBV7-8 and TRBJ2-3; 9 bases match TRBD1. CDR3 size: 16 residues. Germline lookup yields CDR1 SGHVS and CDR2 FQNEAQ. Germline trimming cut 1 base from V and 5 bases from J; bases unmatched to any gene: 7.

The V call is TRBV7-8, the J call TRBJ1-2; no reliable D call. Germline V gene data show CDR1 as SGHVS and CDR2 as FQNEAQ. Trimming removed 5 bases from V and 4 bases from J, with 14 bases in between. The CDR3 loop spans 14 amino acids. The CDR3 spells CASSPTGGTYGYTF. The CDR3 DNA reads TGTGCCAGCAGCCCGACCGGCGGTACCTATGGCTACACCTTC.

This sequence joins TRBV7-9 and TRBJ1-2, with D perhaps matching TRBD1 (5 bases). V dropped 4 bases and J dropped 2 bases, with 14 bases sitting between them. From germline, CDR1 is SEHNR and CDR2 FQNEAQ (reference sequence). This CDR3 has 15 amino acids. The chain's CDR3 is CASSSADGHNYGYTF. CDR3 DNA: TGTGCCAGCAGCTCCGCCGACGGACACAACTATGGCTACACCTTC.

The gene calls are TRBV7-3 and TRBJ2-3; 8 bases agree with TRBD2. Germline V gene data show CDR1 as SGHTA and CDR2 as FQGTGA. With 3 bases clipped from V and 5 bases from J, the junction kept 7 bases outside the gene matches. This CDR3 region has 15 residues. The CDR3 loop reads CASSFLAGSKDTQYF. Written as DNA, the CDR3 is TGTGCCAGCAGCTTCTTAGCGGGGTCGAAAGATACGCAGTATTTT.

V usage is TRBV7-9 and J usage is TRBJ2-7; D may be TRBD1 or TRBD2 (6 bases each). V was cut by 4 bases and J by 3 bases, with 10 bases left in between. Germline CDR1 SEHNR, CDR2 FQNEAQ (reference sequence). The CDR3 runs 13 residues. The CDR3 DNA sequence: TGTGCCAGCAGCTATGGAGGGGGCTACGAGCAGTACTTC. It encodes CASSYGGGYEQYF. Complete variable domain (other parts from reference TRBV7-9 and TRBJ2-7): DTGVSQNPRHKITKRGQNVTFRCDPISEHNRLYWYRQTLGQGPEFLTYFQNEAQLEKSRLLSDRFSAERPKGSFSTLEIQRTEQGDSAMYLCASSYGGGYEQYFGPGTRLTVT.

This clone was observed a handful of times. This chain joins TRBV29-1 and TRBJ2-7; no clear D. The ends were cut back, 3 bases at V and 3 bases at J, with 9 bases in the middle. The CDR3 extends over 12 amino acids. The germline CDR1 and CDR2 sequences are SQVTM and ANQGSEA. CDR3 loop: CSVETSYYEQYF. CDR3 DNA sequence: TGCAGCGTTGAGACATCCTACTACGAGCAGTACTTC.

CDR3 residues: CASSQDLSSGGAQYF. The CDR3 DNA is TGCGCCAGCAGCCAAGATTTATCTAGCGGGGGAGCGCAGTATTTT. The J gene is TRBJ2-3, the V gene TRBV4-3; TRBD2 agrees at 10 bases. V was pared by 0 bases and J by 10 bases, with 7 bases of the junction left unmatched. The CDR3 covers 15 residues. CDR1 is LGHNA and CDR2 is YSLEER in the germline V gene.

CDR3 protein: CASSPVQSGRSIDTQYF. CDR3 sequence (DNA): TGTGCCAGCTCACCAGTCCAGAGCGGGAGAAGCATCGATACGCAGTATTTT. V usage is TRBV18 and J usage is TRBJ2-3, with 8 bases aligning to TRBD2. V was clipped by 2 bases and J by 6 bases; unmatched bases: 13. Per the germline V gene, CDR1 is KGHSH and CDR2 is LQKENI. CDR3 length: 17 residues.

The chain carries TRBV28 and TRBJ2-5; D is undetermined. The J call is doubtful: the DNA matches TRBJ2-7 better. In germline, CDR1 is MDHEN, CDR2 SYDVKM. The CDR3 has 12 amino acids. The CDR3 here is CGSRAPFHEQYF. The CDR3 region has the DNA TGTGGTTCCCGGGCCCCGTTCCACGAGCAGTACTTC.

The V call is TRBV5-4, the J call TRBJ2-7; tentative D call: TRBD1 (6 bases). The CDR3 is made up of 15 amino acids. The germline V gene encodes CDR1 SGHNT and CDR2 YYREEE (reference sequence). V was pared by 2 bases and J by 3 bases, with 15 bases between. The CDR3 nucleotides read TGTGCCAGCAGCTTTGGGGGCGCCGATAGCTACGAGCAGTACTTC. It specifies CASSFGGADSYEQYF.

This clone was seen just once. V and J are TRBV6-6 and TRBJ1-1; no clear D. Trimming pared 2 bases from V and 5 bases from J, leaving 9 bases between. The CDR3 has 13 residues. The V gene's germline CDR1 is MNHNY and CDR2 SVGAGI (reference sequence). The DNA for the CDR3 is TGTGCCAGCAGTTACGGGGTGACGACTGAAGCTTTCTTT. It translates to CASSYGVTTEAFF.

V gene TRBV7-6 combines with J gene TRBJ1-5; D is unclear. V lost 1 base and J lost 0, with 7 bases in between. This CDR3 has 15 residues. Germline assignment: CDR1 SGHVS and CDR2 FNYEAQ. Here the CDR3 reads CASSLGPYSNQPQHF. CDR3 sequence (DNA): TGTGCCAGCAGCTTAGGCCCGTATAGCAATCAGCCCCAGCATTTT.

This clone was detected only once. The V and J genes are TRBV5-4 and TRBJ2-1; D uncertain. The V end lost 0 bases, the J end lost 7 bases, and 2 bases lay between the germline ends. Per the germline V gene, CDR1 is SGHNT and CDR2 is YYREEE (reference sequence). This CDR3 has 11 residues. The CDR3 here is CASSLGNEQFF. CDR3 nucleotide sequence: TGTGCCAGCAGCTTGGGTAATGAGCAGTTCTTC.

The chain employs TRBV9 and TRBJ2-1; 9 positions agree with TRBD2. This CDR3 has 14 residues. V lost 8 bases to trimming and J lost 7 bases; unmatched junction nucleotides: 10. CDR1 SGDLS and CDR2 YYNGEE come from the germline V gene. CDR3 bases: TGTGCCAGTAGCACAAGCGGGGGGTCGAATGAGCAGTTCTTC. This encodes CASSTSGGSNEQFF.

V usage is TRBV5-1 and J usage is TRBJ2-6, with D possibly matching TRBD1 (6 bases). The CDR3 has 17 amino acids. Trimming removed 1 base at V and 0 bases at J, with 11 bases between. CDR1 is SGHRS, CDR2 YFSETQ, per germline. This chain's CDR3 is CASSLTRGSSGANVLTF. CDR3 DNA sequence: TGCGCCAGCAGCTTGACCAGGGGAAGCTCTGGGGCCAACGTCCTGACTTTC.

This chain uses TRBV15 with TRBJ2-1, with a weak D call TRBD2 (5 bases). Looked up from germline, CDR1 is LNHNV and CDR2 is YYDKDF (reference sequence). The V end was cut by 5 bases, the J end by 4 bases, with 15 bases between. This CDR3 has 15 residues. CDR3 DNA sequence: TGTGCCACCAGCTTAAGCCGCGGGTATTACAATGAGCAGTTCTTC. Translating gives CATSLSRGYYNEQFF.

The CDR3 here is CASSLAAGPDTQYF. In DNA form, the CDR3 reads TGTGCCAGCAGCTTAGCGGCAGGGCCAGATACGCAGTATTTT. The V gene is TRBV11-2, the J gene TRBJ2-3; TRBD1 might be the D (5 bases). This CDR3 spans 14 amino acids. Germline-derived CDR1 and CDR2 are SGHAT and FQNNGV. Trimming took 1 base from V and 4 from J, leaving 9 bases between them.

There are a few counts of this clone. The V and J genes are TRBV6-5 and TRBJ2-2, with TRBD2 as a possible D gene (6 bases). V was shortened by 7 bases and J by 1 base, with 10 bases between the two germline ends. This CDR3 comprises 14 residues. Germline V gives CDR1 MNHEY, CDR2 SVGAGI. CDR3 protein: CASTDSGNTGELFF. CDR3 nucleotide sequence: TGTGCCAGCACGGATAGCGGGAACACCGGGGAGCTGTTTTTT.

This clone occurred once. This chain links TRBV7-3 with TRBJ1-2, with D possibly being TRBD1 (6 bases). CDR3 length equals 14 residues. Germline V gene lookup returns CDR1 SGHTA and CDR2 FQGTGA. Between the trimmed V and J ends, which lost 2 bases and 4 bases, there was a span of 11 bases. CDR3 sequence reads: CASSLRGASYGYTF. CDR3 coding DNA: TGTGCCAGCAGCTTACGGGGGGCGAGCTATGGCTACACCTTC.

The genes are TRBV2 and TRBJ1-1, with 10 positions matching TRBD1. The CDR3 runs 16 residues. The V and J ends lost 5 bases and 4 bases, in that order; junction bases with no gene match: 10. Germline V gene sequence: CDR1 SNHLY, CDR2 FYNNEI. The CDR3 bases are TGTGCCAGCAGTCCCGCCCTCGACAGGGGGCTCACTGAAGCTTTCTTT. This gives the protein CASSPALDRGLTEAFF.

The chain couples TRBV5-6 to TRBJ2-7, with D unresolved. Per the germline V gene, CDR1 is SGHDT and CDR2 is YYEEEE. The CDR3 runs 14 residues. V was trimmed by 0 bases and J by 2 bases, leaving 9 bases between them. The CDR3 DNA sequence: TGTGCCAGCAGCTTGGCGTCGGCCGCCTACGAGCAGTACTTC. Its translation: CASSLASAAYEQYF. The full variable domain, with the rest looked up from reference TRBV5-6 and TRBJ2-7, is DAGVTQSPTHLIKTRGQQVTLRCSPKSGHDTVSWYQQALGQGPQFIFQYYEEEERQRGNFPDRFSGHQFPNYSSELNVNALLLGDSALYLCASSLASAAYEQYFGPGTRLTVT.

A word on this clone: The junction and the germline gene differ at one end; a read error may be behind it. The chain couples TRBV10-3 to TRBJ2-7; D unclear. This CDR3 is built from 14 residues. Germline V gene data show CDR1 as ENHRY and CDR2 as SYGVKD. CDR3 residues: CAIGESKGLSEQYF. The CDR3 DNA reads TGTGCCATCGGTGAGTCCAAAGGGCTAAGCGAGCAGTACTTC.

The CDR3 DNA reads TGTGCCAGCAGCGTCGGAGGCGGGGGGATAGTGGAGCAGTACTTC. Amino acids: CASSVGGGGIVEQYF. The chain links TRBV9 to TRBJ2-7; 8 bases agree with TRBD2. Germline CDR1 is SGDLS and CDR2 is YYNGEE. The CDR3 runs 15 residues. V lost 2 bases and J lost 7; bases outside the gene matches: 11.

The V call is TRBV6-6, the J call TRBJ1-4; D is unclear. In germline, CDR1 is MNHNY, CDR2 SVGAGI (reference sequence). Trimming cost V 2 bases and J 8 bases, with 18 bases left between them. The CDR3 sequence is 16 residues long. The CDR3, as DNA: TGTGCCAGCAGTTACCTCCGGAACACCGAGAACGAAAAACTGTTTTTT. Residues: CASSYLRNTENEKLFF.

V gene TRBV6-1 combines with J gene TRBJ2-7; D ambiguous. The germline V gene encodes CDR1 MNHNS and CDR2 SASEGT. The length of the CDR3 is 13 residues. The V end was cut by 11 bases, the J end by 6 bases, with 20 bases between. Written as DNA, the CDR3 is TGTGCCGCTGTTAGCCTAGTGGGCCCCGAGCAGTACTTC. It codes for CAAVSLVGPEQYF.

The chain carries TRBV13 and TRBJ2-7; 7 positions match TRBD1. Germline V gene data show CDR1 as PRHDT and CDR2 as FYEKMQ (reference sequence). The CDR3 runs to 14 residues. Germline trimming cut 8 bases from V and 3 bases from J; bases unmatched to any gene: 10. The CDR3 DNA follows: TGTGCCAGCGGCCCTCGGACAGGCTTCTACGAGCAGTACTTC. Translating it yields CASGPRTGFYEQYF.

This clone has only one observation. This sequence joins TRBV19 and TRBJ2-1; D ambiguous. Germline CDR1 LNHDA, CDR2 SQIVND (reference sequence). The CDR3 consists of 13 residues. Trimming left V 1 base short and J 5 bases short, with 6 bases between. The CDR3 here is CASSIGHDNEQFF. DNA for the CDR3: TGTGCCAGTAGTATAGGGCATGACAATGAGCAGTTCTTC.

The gene calls are TRBV29-1 and TRBJ2-1; no definite D call. Germline assignment: CDR1 SQVTM and CDR2 ANQGSEA. This CDR3 contains 14 residues. Between the trimmed V and J ends, which lost 0 bases and 0 bases, there was a span of 6 bases. The CDR3: CSVEDPGSYNEQFF. In DNA, the CDR3 is TGCAGCGTTGAAGATCCTGGCTCCTACAATGAGCAGTTCTTC.